This T cell receptor (beta chain) was documented in a study of cytomegalovirus exposure and HLA in healthy donors. The CDR3 length is 17 residues. Between the trimmed V and J ends, which lost 4 bases and 9 bases, there was a span of 28 bases. Germline V gene lookup returns CDR1 SGHRS and CDR2 YFSETQ. Overall study findings and caveats: In a later analysis, at a false discovery rate of 0.05, 16,951 TCR beta sequences matched HLA alleles. The classifier reportedly diagnosed cytomegalovirus status with high specificity and sensitivity.

On this clone itself: The antigen is not known.

PCR was performed using 60 Vbeta and 13 Jbeta primers. Measured with immunoSEQ multiplex PCR; TCRdb has only the in-frame clones, and not every one. The sample holds fewer than 70,000 clones, about 73% seen once. This TCR was recovered from a woman in her fifties or sixties in good health and CMV-seropositive. Material for sequencing was PBMCs. The chain uses TRBV5-1 and TRBJ2-5, with D perhaps matching TRBD2 (5 bases). CDR3 in amino acids: CASSPMAGRGRVMAQYF. The DNA for the CDR3 is TGCGCCAGCAGCCCCATGGCCGGACGGGGAAGAGTGATGGCCCAGTACTTC.